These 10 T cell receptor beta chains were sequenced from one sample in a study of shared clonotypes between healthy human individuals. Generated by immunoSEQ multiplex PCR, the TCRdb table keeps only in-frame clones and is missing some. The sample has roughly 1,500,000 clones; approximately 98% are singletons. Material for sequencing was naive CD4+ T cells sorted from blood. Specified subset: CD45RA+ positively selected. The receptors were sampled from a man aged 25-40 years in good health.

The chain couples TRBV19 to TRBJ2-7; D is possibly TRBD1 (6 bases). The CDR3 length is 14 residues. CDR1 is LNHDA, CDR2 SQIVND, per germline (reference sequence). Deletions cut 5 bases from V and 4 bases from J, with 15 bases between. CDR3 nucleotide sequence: TGTGCCAGTAGTCTACAGGGCTCAGCTTACGAGCAGTACTTC. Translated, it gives CASSLQGSAYEQYF.

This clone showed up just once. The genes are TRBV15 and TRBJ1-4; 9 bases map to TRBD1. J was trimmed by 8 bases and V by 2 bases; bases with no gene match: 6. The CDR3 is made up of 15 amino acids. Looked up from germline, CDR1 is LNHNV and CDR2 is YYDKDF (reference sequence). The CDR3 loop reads CATSRTGGAEEKLFF. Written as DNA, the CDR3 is TGTGCCACCAGCAGAACAGGGGGCGCTGAGGAAAAACTGTTTTTT.

DNA for the CDR3: TGTGCCAGCAGCTTGAGGGTTACCGGGGAGCTGTTTTTT. Translation gives CASSLRVTGELFF. The rearrangement links TRBV5-4 to TRBJ2-2; no definite D call. The CDR3 spans 13 residues. CDR1 and CDR2 (germline): SGHNT, YYREEE (reference sequence). Between the trimmed V and J ends, which lost 1 base and 5 bases, there was a span of 6 bases.

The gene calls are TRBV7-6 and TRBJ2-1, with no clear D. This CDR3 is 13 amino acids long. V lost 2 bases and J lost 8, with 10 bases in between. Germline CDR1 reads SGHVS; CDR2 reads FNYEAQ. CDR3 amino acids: CASSLSLVHEQFF. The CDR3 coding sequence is TGTGCCAGCAGCTTATCATTGGTTCATGAGCAGTTCTTC.

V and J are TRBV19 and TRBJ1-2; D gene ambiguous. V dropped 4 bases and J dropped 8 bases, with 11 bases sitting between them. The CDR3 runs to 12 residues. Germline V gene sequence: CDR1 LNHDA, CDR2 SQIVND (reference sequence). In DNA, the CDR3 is TGTGCCAGTAGTACTGGACGTGTGGGCTACACCTTC. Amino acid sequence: CASSTGRVGYTF.

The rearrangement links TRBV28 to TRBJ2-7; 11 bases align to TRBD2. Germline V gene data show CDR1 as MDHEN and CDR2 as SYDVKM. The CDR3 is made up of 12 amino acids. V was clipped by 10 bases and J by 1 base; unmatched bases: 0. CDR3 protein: CAIAGGSYEQYF. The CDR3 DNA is TGTGCCATAGCGGGAGGGTCCTACGAGCAGTACTTC.

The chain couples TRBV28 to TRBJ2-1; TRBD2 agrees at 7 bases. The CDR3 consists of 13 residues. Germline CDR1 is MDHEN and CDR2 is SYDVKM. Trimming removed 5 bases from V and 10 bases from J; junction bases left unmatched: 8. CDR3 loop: CASSLTSHVEQFF. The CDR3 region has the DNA TGTGCCAGCAGTCTGACTAGCCACGTAGAGCAGTTCTTC.

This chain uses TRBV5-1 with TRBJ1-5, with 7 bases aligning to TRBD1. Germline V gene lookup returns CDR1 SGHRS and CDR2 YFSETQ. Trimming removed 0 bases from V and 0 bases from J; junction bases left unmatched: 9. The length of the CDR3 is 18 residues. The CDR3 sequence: CASSLVPTGDRSNQPQHF. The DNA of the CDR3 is TGCGCCAGCAGCTTGGTACCCACAGGGGACCGTAGCAATCAGCCCCAGCATTTT.

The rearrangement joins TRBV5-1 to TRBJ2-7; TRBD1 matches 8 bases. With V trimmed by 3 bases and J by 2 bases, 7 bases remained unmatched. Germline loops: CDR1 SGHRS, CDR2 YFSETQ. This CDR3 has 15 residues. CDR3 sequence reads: CASSSGQALTYEQYF. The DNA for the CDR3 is TGCGCCAGCAGCTCGGGACAGGCCCTCACCTACGAGCAGTACTTC.

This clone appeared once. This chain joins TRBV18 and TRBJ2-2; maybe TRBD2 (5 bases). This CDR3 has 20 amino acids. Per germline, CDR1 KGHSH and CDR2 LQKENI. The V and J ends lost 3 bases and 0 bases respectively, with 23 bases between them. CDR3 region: CASSPRVGPPYHTNTGELFF. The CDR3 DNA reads TGTGCCAGCTCACCGAGGGTTGGTCCGCCCTACCACACGAACACCGGGGAGCTGTTTTTT.